The T cell receptor beta chain described here comes from a study of immune characteristics of hereditary and idiopathic chronic pancreatitis. This CDR3 has 15 residues. Germline CDR1 is LGHDT and CDR2 is YNNKEL (reference sequence). The V end was cut by 7 bases, the J end by 0 bases, with 13 bases between. Here immunoSEQ multiplex PCR was the method, and the copy in TCRdb shows in-frame clones only, minus some. This table holds 1,300 to 1,500 clones, about 69% found once. Patients having total pancreatectomy with islet autotransplantation provided the chronic pancreatitis pancreas tissue. The V call is TRBV3-1 (or the pseudogene TRBV3-2), the J call TRBJ1-3, with a weak D call TRBD1 (6 bases). The TCR originated in a human donor with chronic pancreatitis. Input material: pancreas tissue with hereditary chronic pancreatitis. The CDR3: CASTAGQISGNTIYF. CDR3 DNA: TGTGCCAGCACCGCCGGACAGATCTCTGGAAACACCATATATTTT.